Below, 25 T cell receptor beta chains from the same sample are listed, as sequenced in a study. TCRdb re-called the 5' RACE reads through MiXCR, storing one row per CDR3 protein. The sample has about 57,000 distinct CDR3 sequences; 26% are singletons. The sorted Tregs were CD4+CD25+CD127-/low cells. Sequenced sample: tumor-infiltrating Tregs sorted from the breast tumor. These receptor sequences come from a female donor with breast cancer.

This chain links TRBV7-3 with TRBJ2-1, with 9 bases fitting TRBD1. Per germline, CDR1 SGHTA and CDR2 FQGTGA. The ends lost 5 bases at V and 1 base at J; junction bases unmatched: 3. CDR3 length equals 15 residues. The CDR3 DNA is TGTGCCAGCAGCCAAGACAGGGGGTCCTACAATGAGCAGTTCTTC. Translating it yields CASSQDRGSYNEQFF.

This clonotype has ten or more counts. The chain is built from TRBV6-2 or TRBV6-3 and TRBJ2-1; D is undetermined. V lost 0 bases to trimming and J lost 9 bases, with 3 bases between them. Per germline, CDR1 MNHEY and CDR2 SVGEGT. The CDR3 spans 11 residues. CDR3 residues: CASSYSGEQFF. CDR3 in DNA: TGTGCCAGCAGTTACTCTGGTGAGCAGTTCTTC.

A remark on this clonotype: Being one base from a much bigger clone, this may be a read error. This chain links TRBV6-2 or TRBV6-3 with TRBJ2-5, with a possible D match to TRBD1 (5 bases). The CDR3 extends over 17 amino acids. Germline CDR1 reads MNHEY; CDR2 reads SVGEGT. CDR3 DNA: TGTGCCAGCAGTTACTCGAAGGTCAACAGGAACAAAGAGATCCAGTACTTC. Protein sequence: CASSYSKVNRNKEIQYF.

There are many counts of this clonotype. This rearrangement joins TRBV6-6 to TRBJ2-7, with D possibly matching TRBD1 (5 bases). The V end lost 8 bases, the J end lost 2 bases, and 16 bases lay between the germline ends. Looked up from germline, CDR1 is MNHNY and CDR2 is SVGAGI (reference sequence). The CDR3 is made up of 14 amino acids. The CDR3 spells CASLRGTDTYEQYF. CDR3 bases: TGTGCCAGCCTAAGGGGCACGGACACCTACGAGCAGTACTTC.

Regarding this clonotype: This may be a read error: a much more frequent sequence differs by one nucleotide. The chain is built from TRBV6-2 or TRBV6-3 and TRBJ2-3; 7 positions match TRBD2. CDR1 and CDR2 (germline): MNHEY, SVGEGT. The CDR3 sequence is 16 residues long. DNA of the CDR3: TGTGCCGGCAGTTCCCCCACGACTAGCTACGGAGATACGCAGTATTTT. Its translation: CAGSSPTTSYGDTQYF.

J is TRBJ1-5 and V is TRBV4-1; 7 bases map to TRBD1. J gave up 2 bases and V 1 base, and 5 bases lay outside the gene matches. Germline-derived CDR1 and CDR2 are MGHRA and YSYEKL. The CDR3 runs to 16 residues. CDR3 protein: CASSQGQGRRNQPQHF. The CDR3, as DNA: TGCGCCAGCAGCCAAGGACAGGGTCGACGCAATCAGCCCCAGCATTTT.

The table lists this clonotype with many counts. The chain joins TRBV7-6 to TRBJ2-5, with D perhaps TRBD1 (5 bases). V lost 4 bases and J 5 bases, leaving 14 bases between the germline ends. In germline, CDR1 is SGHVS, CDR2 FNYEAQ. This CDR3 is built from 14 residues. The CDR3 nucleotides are TGTGCCAGCAGCTCTATAGGGGCGGTGGAGACCCAGTACTTC. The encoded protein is CASSSIGAVETQYF.

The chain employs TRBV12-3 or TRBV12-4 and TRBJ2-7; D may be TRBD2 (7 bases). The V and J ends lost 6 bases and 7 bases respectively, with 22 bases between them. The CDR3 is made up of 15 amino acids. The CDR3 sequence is CASSLRRGGIGEQYF. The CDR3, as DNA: TGTGCCAGCAGCCTTAGGAGGGGGGGGATCGGGGAGCAGTACTTC.

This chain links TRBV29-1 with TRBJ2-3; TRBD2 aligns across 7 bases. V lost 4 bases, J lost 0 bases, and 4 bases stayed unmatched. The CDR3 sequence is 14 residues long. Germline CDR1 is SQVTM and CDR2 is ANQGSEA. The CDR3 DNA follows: TGCAGCGTTGTAGAGCGGGGAAGCACAGATACGCAGTATTTT. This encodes CSVVERGSTDTQYF.

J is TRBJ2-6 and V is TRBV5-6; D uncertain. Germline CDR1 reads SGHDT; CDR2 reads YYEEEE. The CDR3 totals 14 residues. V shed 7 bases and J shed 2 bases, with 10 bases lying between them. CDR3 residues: CASGSRTGANVLTF. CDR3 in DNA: TGTGCCAGCGGGTCCAGGACTGGGGCCAACGTCCTGACTTTC.

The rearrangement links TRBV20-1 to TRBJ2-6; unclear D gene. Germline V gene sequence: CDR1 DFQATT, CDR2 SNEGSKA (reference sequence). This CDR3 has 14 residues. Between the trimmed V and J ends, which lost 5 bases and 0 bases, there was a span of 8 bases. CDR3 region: CSAPIRSGANVLTF. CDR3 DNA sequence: TGCAGTGCTCCCATACGCTCTGGGGCCAACGTCCTGACTTTC.

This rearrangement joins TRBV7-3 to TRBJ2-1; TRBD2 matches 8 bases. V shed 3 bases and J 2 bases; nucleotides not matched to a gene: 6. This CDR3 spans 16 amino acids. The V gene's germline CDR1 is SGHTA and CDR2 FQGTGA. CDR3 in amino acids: CASSLSSGGAYNEQFF. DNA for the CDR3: TGTGCCAGCAGCTTGAGTTCGGGGGGGGCCTACAATGAGCAGTTCTTC.

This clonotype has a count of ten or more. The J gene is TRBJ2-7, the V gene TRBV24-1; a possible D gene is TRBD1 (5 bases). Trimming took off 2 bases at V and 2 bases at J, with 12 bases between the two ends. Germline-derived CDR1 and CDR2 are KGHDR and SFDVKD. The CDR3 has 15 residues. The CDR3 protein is CATSDSSGNPYEQYF. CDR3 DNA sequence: TGTGCCACCAGTGATTCGTCAGGGAATCCCTACGAGCAGTACTTC.

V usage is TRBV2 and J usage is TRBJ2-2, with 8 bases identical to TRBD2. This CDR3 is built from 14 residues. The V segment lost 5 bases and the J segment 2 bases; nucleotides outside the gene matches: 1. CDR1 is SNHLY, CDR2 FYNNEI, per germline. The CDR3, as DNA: TGTGCCAGCAGTTTAGCGGGAAACACCGGGGAGCTGTTTTTT. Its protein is CASSLAGNTGELFF.

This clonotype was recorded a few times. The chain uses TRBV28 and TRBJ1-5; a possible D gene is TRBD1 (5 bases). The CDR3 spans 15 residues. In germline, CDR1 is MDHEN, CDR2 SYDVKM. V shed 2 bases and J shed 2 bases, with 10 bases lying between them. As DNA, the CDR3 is TGTGCCAGCAGTTTAAAGTTGGGGGGCAATCAGCCCCAGCATTTT. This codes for CASSLKLGGNQPQHF.

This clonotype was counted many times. CDR3 sequence reads: CASSNRDRGSYEQYF. DNA of the CDR3: TGCGCCAGCAGTAACCGGGACAGGGGCTCCTACGAGCAGTACTTC. The J gene is TRBJ2-7, the V gene TRBV5-1, with 10 bases aligning to TRBD1. The CDR3 length is 15 residues. The germline gives CDR1 SGHRS, CDR2 YFSETQ. The ends lost 5 bases at V and 0 bases at J; junction bases unmatched: 5.

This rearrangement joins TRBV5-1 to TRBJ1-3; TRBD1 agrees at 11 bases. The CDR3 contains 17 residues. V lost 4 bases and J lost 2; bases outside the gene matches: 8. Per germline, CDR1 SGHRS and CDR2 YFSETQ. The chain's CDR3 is CASSLGQGAIAGNTIYF. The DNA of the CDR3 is TGCGCCAGCAGCCTCGGACAGGGGGCGATCGCTGGAAACACCATATATTTT.

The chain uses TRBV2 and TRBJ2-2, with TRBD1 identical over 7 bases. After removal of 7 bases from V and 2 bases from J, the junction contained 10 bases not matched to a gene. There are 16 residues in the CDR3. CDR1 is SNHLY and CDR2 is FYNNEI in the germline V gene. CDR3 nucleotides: TGTGCCAGCAATGTTCGGGGACAGATCAACACCGGGGAGCTGTTTTTT. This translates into CASNVRGQINTGELFF.

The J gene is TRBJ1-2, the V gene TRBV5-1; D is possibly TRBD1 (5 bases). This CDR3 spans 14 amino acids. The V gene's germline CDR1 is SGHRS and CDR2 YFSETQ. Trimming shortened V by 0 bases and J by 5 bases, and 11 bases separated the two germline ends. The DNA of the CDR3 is TGCGCCAGCAGCTTGGGTCCGGGACCTTATGGCTACACCTTC. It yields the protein CASSLGPGPYGYTF.

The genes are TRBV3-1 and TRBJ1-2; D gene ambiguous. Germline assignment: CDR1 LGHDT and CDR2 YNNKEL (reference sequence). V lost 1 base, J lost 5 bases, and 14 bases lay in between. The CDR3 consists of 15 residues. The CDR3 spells CASSQAEGFSYGYTF. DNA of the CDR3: TGTGCCAGCAGCCAAGCGGAGGGCTTCTCGTATGGCTACACCTTC.

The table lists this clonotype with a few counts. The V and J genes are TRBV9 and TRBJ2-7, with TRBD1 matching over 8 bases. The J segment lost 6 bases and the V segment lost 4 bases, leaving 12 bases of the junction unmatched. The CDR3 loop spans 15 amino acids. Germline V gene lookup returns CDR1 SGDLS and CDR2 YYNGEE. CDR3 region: CASSPTGQGYSEQYF. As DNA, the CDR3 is TGTGCCAGCAGCCCCACAGGACAGGGTTACAGCGAGCAGTACTTC.

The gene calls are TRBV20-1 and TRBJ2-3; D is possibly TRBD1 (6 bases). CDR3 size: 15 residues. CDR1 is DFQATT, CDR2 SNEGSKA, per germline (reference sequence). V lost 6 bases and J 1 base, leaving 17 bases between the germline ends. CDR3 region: CSANTQGWGTDTQYF. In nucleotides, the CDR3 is TGCAGTGCAAACACACAGGGTTGGGGCACAGATACGCAGTATTTT.

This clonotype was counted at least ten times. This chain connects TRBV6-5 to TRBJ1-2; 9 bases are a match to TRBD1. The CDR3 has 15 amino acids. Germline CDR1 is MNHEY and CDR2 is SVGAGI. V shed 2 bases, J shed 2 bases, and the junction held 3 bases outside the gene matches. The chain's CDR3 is CASSYDRGGNYGYTF. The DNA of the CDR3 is TGTGCCAGCAGTTACGACAGGGGGGGGAACTATGGCTACACCTTC.

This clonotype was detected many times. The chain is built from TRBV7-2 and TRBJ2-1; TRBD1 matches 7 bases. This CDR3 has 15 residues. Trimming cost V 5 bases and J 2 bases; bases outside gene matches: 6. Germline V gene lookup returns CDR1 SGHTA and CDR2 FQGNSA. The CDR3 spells CASSRDRRTYNEQFF. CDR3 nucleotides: TGTGCCAGCAGCAGGGACAGAAGAACCTACAATGAGCAGTTCTTC.

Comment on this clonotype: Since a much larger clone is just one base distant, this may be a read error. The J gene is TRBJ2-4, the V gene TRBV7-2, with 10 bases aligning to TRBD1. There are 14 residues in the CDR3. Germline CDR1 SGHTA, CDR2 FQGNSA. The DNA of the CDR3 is TGTGCCAGCAGCTTAGGGACAGGGGGAAACACTCAGTACTTC. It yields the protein CASSLGTGGNTQYF.